This is a list of T cell receptor beta chains from one sample in a study of cytomegalovirus exposure and HLA in healthy donors. Repertoires were generated with immunoSEQ multiplex PCR, while TCRdb's copy carries only in-frame clones and drops some. The sample includes about 180,000 clones, just under 80% of them seen just once. Material for sequencing was PBMCs. The source is a woman aged 25-40 years in good health and CMV-seronegative. The conserved cysteine and the conserved F or W are not part of the CDR3 here.

TRBJ1-1	TRBV28	AGTGGNPNEAF
TRBJ2-3	TRBV25-1	ASSDLDRETDTQY
TRBJ2-3	TRBV2	ASPGGASTDTQY
TRBJ2-3	TRBV20-1	SAQGGGTQY
TRBJ1-2	TRBV5-1	ASSFETGVLSYT
TRBJ2-7	TRBV5-1	ASSRGLAGGLRTSYEQY
TRBJ1-2	TRBV25-1	ASSESGSGGIRGYT
TRBJ1-1	TRBV29-1	SAVRTGGVGNTEAF
TRBJ2-2	TRBV30	AWKVDSYTGELF
TRBJ2-7	TRBV5-1	ASSFQGIGDEQY
TRBJ2-3	TRBV7-2	ASSLAGGFSTDTQY
TRBJ2-3	TRBV9	ASSVVPAGQGRTDTQY
TRBJ1-3	TRBV5-1	ASSFTGGSGNTIY
TRBJ1-5	TRBV7-2	ASSRDRGGQPQH
TRBJ2-5	TRBV5-1	ASSQDYQETQY
TRBJ1-1	TRBV5-6	ASSSPTGDTEAF
TRBJ1-5	TRBV6-5	ASSYIGGQPQH
TRBJ2-1	TRBV5-5	ASSFHQGRSDEQF
TRBJ1-2	TRBV5-1	ASSLLAQGVHGYT
TRBJ2-7	TRBV6-6	ASSGHGSYEQY
TRBJ1-5	TRBV2	VSSGDSREPQH
TRBJ2-3	TRBV9	ASSVRIGQGTDTQY
TRBJ2-3	TRBV7-2	ASSLVRDTDTQY
TRBJ2-7	TRBV7-2	ASSLPAGGQKQY
TRBJ1-5	TRBV29-1	SAGQGVTQPQH
TRBJ2-1	TRBV2	ASIGDRGIYNEQF
TRBJ2-7	TRBV27	ASASITGTVIYEQY
TRBJ2-1	TRBV18	ASSPPGTSGSYNEQF
TRBJ2-1	TRBV19	ASSIDARGGGGYNEQF
TRBJ2-1	TRBV20-1	SAKFGNEQF
TRBJ2-1	TRBV19	ASSILLVPNNEQF
TRBJ2-5	TRBV7-3	ASSPSSGAGETQY
TRBJ1-3	TRBV27	ASSYTGSRDTIY
TRBJ2-1	TRBV4-1	ASSQPSTGPEQF